This T cell receptor (beta chain) was found in a study of OX40 agonist ivuxolimab in advanced cancers. The study, taken as a whole, reports: CD4+ and CD8+ T cells in blood underwent clonal expansion by week 6 at 0.1 to 3.0 mg/kg.

This CDR3 is 10 amino acids long. Germline CDR1 reads GTSNPN; CDR2 reads SVGIG (reference sequence). Trimming took off 5 bases at V and 9 bases at J, with 5 bases between the two ends. The protocol was immunoSEQ multiplex PCR, while the TCRdb copy is restricted to in-frame clones and leaves out a portion. The top ten clones hold 16% of a sample with around 20,000 clones, 77% of them seen once. Concerning this clone itself: Its antigen remains unidentified.

The sequence was obtained from an adult with an advanced solid tumor such as melanoma, head and neck, liver or kidney cancer. The rearrangement uses TRBV30 and TRBJ1-6; no reliable D call. The material was CD4+ or CD8+ T cells sorted from blood, obtained in a trial of the OX40 agonist ivuxolimab. CDR3 amino acids: CAWGGSPLHF. In nucleotides, the CDR3 is TGTGCCTGGGGCGGTTCACCCCTCCACTTT.